These 18 T cell receptor beta chains share one sample of origin, sequenced in a study of monozygotic twins with inflammatory bowel disease. TCRdb reanalyzed the 5' RACE reads, giving one entry per CDR3 protein sequence and no DNA. Its clone listing holds approximately 150,000 distinct CDR3 sequences. The source material was blood. Receptors were obtained from a human donor with ulcerative colitis or Crohn's disease, or a healthy co-twin of an affected twin (not recorded which).

V gene TRBV28 combines with J gene TRBJ2-1. The CDR3 spans 11 residues. Germline V gene sequence: CDR1 MDHEN, CDR2 SYDVKM. The CDR3 reads CASSFADEQFF. The full variable domain, in which reference TRBV28 and TRBJ2-1 provide the parts outside the CDR3, is DVKVTQSSRYLVKRTGEKVFLECVQDMDHENMFWYRQDPGLGLRLIYFSYDVKMKEKGDIPEGYSVSREKKERFSLILESASTNQTSMYLCASSFADEQFFGPGTRLTVL.

The rearrangement uses TRBV5-4 and TRBJ2-2; without DNA, the TCRdb call of TRBD2 cannot be checked. CDR3 size: 15 residues. CDR1 and CDR2 (germline): SGHNT, YYREEE (reference sequence). CDR3: CASSLVGVDTGELFF. Looking up the rest from reference TRBV5-4 and TRBJ2-2 gives the full variable domain: ETGVTQSPTHLIKTRGQQVTLRCSSQSGHNTVSWYQQALGQGPQFIFQYYREEENGRGNFPPRFSGLQFPNYSSELNVNALELDDSALYLCASSLVGVDTGELFFGEGSRLTVL.

V gene TRBV7-9 combines with J gene TRBJ2-1; TCRdb returns TRBD1, unconfirmable since there is no DNA. The CDR3 is made up of 15 amino acids. Germline V lookup: CDR1 SEHNR, CDR2 FQNEAQ (reference sequence). The CDR3 sequence is CASSSRDALYNEQFF.

The rearrangement joins TRBV20-1 to TRBJ1-1; TCRdb outputs TRBD1, but without DNA this stays unchecked. Germline-derived CDR1 and CDR2 are DFQATT and SNEGSKA (reference sequence). CDR3 size: 13 residues. The CDR3 here is CSARKGADTEAFF.

The V call is TRBV20-1, the J call TRBJ2-2; TCRdb's D gene call, TRBD2, goes unchecked for lack of DNA. The CDR3 contains 17 residues. CDR1 DFQATT and CDR2 SNEGSKA come from the germline V gene (reference sequence). CDR3 in amino acids: CSARGHRRETNTGELFF.

CDR3: CASSPSAGTTYNEQFF. The V and J genes are TRBV28 and TRBJ2-1; TCRdb's D gene call, TRBD2, goes unchecked for lack of DNA. CDR3 length equals 16 residues. Germline loops: CDR1 MDHEN, CDR2 SYDVKM.

The chain carries TRBV10-3 and TRBJ2-1; TCRdb lists TRBD1, though no DNA is available to test this call. Germline V lookup: CDR1 ENHRY, CDR2 SYGVKD. CDR3 length: 14 residues. The CDR3 reads CATWDRQDGHEQFF.

The rearrangement uses TRBV6-5 and TRBJ2-1. Germline loops: CDR1 MNHEY, CDR2 SVGAGI. The CDR3 runs to 13 residues. The CDR3 sequence: CASSYSEDNERFF.

The chain combines TRBV12-3 or TRBV12-4 with TRBJ2-7; the D call from TCRdb, TRBD2, cannot be confirmed without DNA. This CDR3 is 14 amino acids long. This CDR3 reads CASSQPGLAGGLYF.

The chain couples TRBV4-3 to TRBJ1-4; TCRdb returns TRBD1, unconfirmable since there is no DNA. From germline, CDR1 is LGHNA and CDR2 YSLEER. The CDR3 length is 15 residues. The CDR3 sequence: CASSQVGQVNEKLFF.

The genes are TRBV6-1 and TRBJ1-3; TCRdb's D gene call, TRBD1, goes unchecked for lack of DNA. The CDR3 consists of 14 residues. Germline-derived CDR1 and CDR2 are MNHNS and SASEGT. CDR3 residues: CATQTGGYGNTIYF.

The V and J genes are TRBV27 and TRBJ2-5; TCRdb picks TRBD2, but there is no DNA to check that call. This CDR3 is built from 17 residues. Germline V gene sequence: CDR1 MNHEY, CDR2 SMNVEV (reference sequence). The CDR3 spells CASSKNPSLAGGETQYF.

The chain couples TRBV20-1 to TRBJ2-3; TCRdb returns TRBD2, unconfirmable since there is no DNA. The CDR3 consists of 15 residues. In germline, CDR1 is DFQATT, CDR2 SNEGSKA (reference sequence). The CDR3 loop reads CSARDWTSGTDTQYF.

CDR3 loop: CASSPQTDYRGGYTF. This chain joins TRBV7-2 and TRBJ1-2; TCRdb's D call, TRBD1, is unchecked because there is no DNA. CDR3 length equals 15 residues. Germline V gives CDR1 SGHTA, CDR2 FQGNSA.

V is TRBV2 and J is TRBJ1-4; the TCRdb call, TRBD1, lacks DNA for checking. Germline V gene data show CDR1 as SNHLY and CDR2 as FYNNEI. The CDR3 consists of 15 residues. The chain's CDR3 is CASSDSWPGGEKLFF.

The J gene is TRBJ2-5, the V gene TRBV5-1; TCRdb picks TRBD1, but there is no DNA to check that call. The CDR3 contains 14 residues. CDR1 SGHRS and CDR2 YFSETQ come from the germline V gene. CDR3 loop: CASRGTFAEETQYF.

CDR3 loop: CASSPGVPPGPHTEAFF. The rearrangement links TRBV18 to TRBJ1-1. The CDR3 is 17 residues long. Germline V gene sequence: CDR1 KGHSH, CDR2 LQKENI.

The V and J genes are TRBV6-1 and TRBJ1-5; TCRdb's D call of TRBD1 is untestable without DNA. CDR1 is MNHNS, CDR2 SASEGT, per germline. CDR3 length: 15 residues. Here the CDR3 reads CASHQGWNGNQPQHF.